What follows is one TCR beta chain and its context. Its specificity is not known. Clones were read by immunoSEQ multiplex PCR, and TCRdb kept only the in-frame ones, dropping some. The sample holds some 130,000 clones, 84% seen once. Deletions cut 3 bases from V and 3 bases from J, with 10 bases between. Germline V CDR1 and CDR2: LGHNA, YNFKEQ. The CDR3 is made up of 14 amino acids. The sample originates from a study of T cell responses to AZD1222 COVID-19 vaccine. Findings and limits, study-wide: Baseline serology detected seropositivity in only 5 to 7 AZD1222 recipients. Mostly white British, mostly female donors; authors suggested clonal diversity may be underestimated.

The TCR comes from an adult in good health. The rearrangement links TRBV4-2 to TRBJ2-3; unclear D gene. This specimen consisted of peripheral blood, obtained on day 0 of AZD1222 vaccination. The CDR3 DNA is TGTGCCAGCAGCCAGGGGAACCCAACAGATACGCAGTATTTT. Translation gives CASSQGNPTDTQYF.